These T cell receptor beta chains were read from a single sample in a study of blood T cell repertoires in COVID-19. Assay: immunoSEQ multiplex PCR; the TCRdb copy retains only in-frame clones and omits some. The table lists approximately 220,000 clones, 75% to 90% of them singletons. The sample was PBMCs or T cells enriched from blood (not recorded which). The source is a woman aged 18-29 years in a cohort exposed to, infected with or recovered from COVID-19 (not recorded which). Both conserved end residues are part of each CDR3. The order of the fields is V gene, J gene, D gene, clone size, CDR3 DNA, CDR3 protein. A D gene is named only where the DNA matches it firmly. Rows give clone size only sometimes, using once, few, many, or a class for an expanded clone.

V: TRBV7-2; J: TRBJ1-5; D: TRBD1; size: -; DNA: TGTGCCAGCAGCTTCTCACAGGGGTTGGGTCAGCCCCAGCATTTT; CDR3: CASSFSQGLGQPQHF
V: TRBV11-2; J: TRBJ1-3; D: -; size: once; DNA: TGTGCCAGCAGCTTCCAGAGGAACACCATATATTTT; CDR3: CASSFQRNTIYF
V: TRBV5-1; J: TRBJ2-2; D: -; size: -; DNA: TGCGCCAGCACCGGACAGTACACCGGGGAGCTGTTTTTT; CDR3: CASTGQYTGELFF
V: TRBV5-4; J: TRBJ1-4; D: TRBD1; size: -; DNA: TGTGCCAGCGGGGCCGGGACAGGGGAAGAAAAACTGTTTTTT; CDR3: CASGAGTGEEKLFF
V: TRBV18; J: TRBJ1-4; D: -; size: -; DNA: TGTGCCAGCTCAGAATTACAGGGTGGCGAAAAACTGTTTTTT; CDR3: CASSELQGGEKLFF
V: TRBV7-8; J: TRBJ2-7; D: TRBD1; size: few; DNA: TGTGCCAGCAGCTTAACAGGGGTTGAGCAGTACTTC; CDR3: CASSLTGVEQYF
V: TRBV18; J: TRBJ1-4; D: TRBD1; size: once; DNA: TGTGCCAGCTCACCACTAGACAGGGGAAATCATGAAAAACTGTTTTTT; CDR3: CASSPLDRGNHEKLFF
V: TRBV2; J: TRBJ1-5; D: -; size: -; DNA: TGTGCCAGCCAGGGTAGAGGTAATCAGCCCCAGCATTTT; CDR3: CASQGRGNQPQHF
V: TRBV14; J: TRBJ1-2; D: -; size: -; DNA: TGTGCCAGCAGCCGTAAACCTTTCCTTCCGGGCGGGTATGGCTACACCTTC; CDR3: CASSRKPFLPGGYGYTF
V: TRBV6-2/TRBV6-3; J: TRBJ1-5; D: -; size: -; DNA: TGTGCCAGCAGTTCCCGAGGGGGGGATCAGCCCCAGCATTTT; CDR3: CASSSRGGDQPQHF
V: TRBV27; J: TRBJ1-3; D: -; size: -; DNA: TGTGCCAGCAGTTTATATGGGGGCGTCTCTGGAAACACCATATATTTT; CDR3: CASSLYGGVSGNTIYF
V: TRBV12-3/TRBV12-4; J: TRBJ1-5; D: -; size: -; DNA: TGTGCCAGCAGTTTCGGCAATCAGCCCCAGCATTTT; CDR3: CASSFGNQPQHF
V: TRBV9; J: TRBJ1-2; D: TRBD1; size: -; DNA: TGTGCCAGCAGCGCCGGACAGGGCGGCTATGGCTACACCTTC; CDR3: CASSAGQGGYGYTF
V: TRBV4-1; J: TRBJ2-1; D: -; size: -; DNA: TGCGCCAGCAGCGTCGTAGGGGCCCTGTCCAATGAGCAGTTCTTC; CDR3: CASSVVGALSNEQFF
V: TRBV11-2; J: TRBJ2-7; D: -; size: -; DNA: TGTGCCAGCAGCTTTGGCCAGGCCTACGAGCAGTACTTC; CDR3: CASSFGQAYEQYF
V: TRBV7-8; J: TRBJ2-2; D: -; size: -; DNA: TGTGCCAGCAGCCAAACAGGGGCCGGGGGCACCGGGGAGCTGTTTTTT; CDR3: CASSQTGAGGTGELFF
V: TRBV20-1; J: TRBJ2-1; D: -; size: -; DNA: TGCAGTCCAAAGTCCGGTTTTGAGCAGTTCTTC; CDR3: CSPKSGFEQFF
V: TRBV2; J: TRBJ2-5; D: TRBD1; size: once; DNA: TGTGCCAGCATGACAGGGGTCCAAGAGACCCAGTACTTC; CDR3: CASMTGVQETQYF
V: TRBV5-1; J: TRBJ1-4; D: TRBD1; size: -; DNA: TGCGCCAGCAGCTTAGGGACAGTTAATGAAAAACTGTTTTTT; CDR3: CASSLGTVNEKLFF
V: TRBV2; J: TRBJ1-6; D: TRBD1; size: -; DNA: TGTGCCAGCAATCGGGACAGCCCGCCCTATAATTCACCCCTCCACTTT; CDR3: CASNRDSPPYNSPLHF
V: TRBV19; J: TRBJ2-3; D: -; size: -; DNA: TGTGCCAGTAGTATTTGGGGAGGCACAGATACGCAGTATTTT; CDR3: CASSIWGGTDTQYF
V: TRBV27; J: TRBJ1-5; D: -; size: -; DNA: TGTGCCAGCAGTTTCAACAACAGGGGCAATCAGCCCCAGCATTTT; CDR3: CASSFNNRGNQPQHF
V: TRBV9; J: TRBJ1-4; D: -; size: -; DNA: TGTGCCAGCACCAAAACAGGGTCCAGTGAAAAACTGTTTTTT; CDR3: CASTKTGSSEKLFF
V: TRBV7-9; J: TRBJ1-6; D: -; size: -; DNA: TGTGCCAGCAGCTTAGCAATTGGACAGCCTAATTCACCCCTCCACTTT; CDR3: CASSLAIGQPNSPLHF
V: TRBV6-4; J: TRBJ1-2; D: TRBD1; size: -; DNA: TGTGCCAGCAGTCTGGCCAGGGGGCGTTTGGTCTATGGCTACACCTTC; CDR3: CASSLARGRLVYGYTF
V: TRBV5-8; J: TRBJ2-7; D: -; size: -; DNA: TGTGCCAGCAGCTTGGCTTTTAGCTTCTACGAGCAGTACTTC; CDR3: CASSLAFSFYEQYF
V: TRBV7-9; J: TRBJ1-4; D: TRBD1; size: -; DNA: TGTGCCAGCAGCCGGACAGGCCTATCAGGAGTACTGTTTTTT; CDR3: CASSRTGLSGVLFF
V: TRBV11-3; J: TRBJ1-1; D: TRBD1; size: -; DNA: TGTGCCAGCAGCTCCCGACAGGGGATTACTGAAGCTTTCTTT; CDR3: CASSSRQGITEAFF
V: TRBV6-4; J: TRBJ2-2; D: -; size: -; DNA: TGTGCCAGCAGTGACTCGAGCACCGGGGAGCTGTTTTTT; CDR3: CASSDSSTGELFF
V: TRBV5-1; J: TRBJ2-4; D: -; size: -; DNA: TGCGCCAGCAGCTTGTGGGACTCTGCAAACATTCAGTACTTC; CDR3: CASSLWDSANIQYF
V: TRBV19; J: TRBJ2-5; D: -; size: -; DNA: TGTGCCAGTAGTACGTTGATCGGCGGCGAGACCCAGTACTTC; CDR3: CASSTLIGGETQYF
V: TRBV7-2; J: TRBJ1-5; D: -; size: -; DNA: TGTGCCAGCAGCTTAGAGGGGTACAATCAGCCCCAGCATTTT; CDR3: CASSLEGYNQPQHF
V: TRBV7-3; J: TRBJ1-6; D: TRBD1; size: once; DNA: TGTGCCAGCAGCAAGGGACAGGGGTATTCACCCCTCCACTTT; CDR3: CASSKGQGYSPLHF
V: TRBV5-1; J: TRBJ2-1; D: TRBD2; size: -; DNA: TGCGCCACCCAAATGGCAGTAGCGGGAGACCGGGAGCAGTTCTTC; CDR3: CATQMAVAGDREQFF
V: TRBV19; J: TRBJ1-5; D: -; size: -; DNA: TGTGCCAGTAGTATAGACCCTTATTTCGAGGAGGGTAGCAATCAGCCCCAGCATTTT; CDR3: CASSIDPYFEEGSNQPQHF
V: TRBV11-3; J: TRBJ2-7; D: TRBD1; size: -; DNA: TGTGCCAGCAGCTTAGGGGACAGGGCAACCTACGAGCAGTACTTC; CDR3: CASSLGDRATYEQYF
V: TRBV7-3; J: TRBJ2-1; D: TRBD1; size: -; DNA: TGTGCCAGCAGCTTTGGGACAGGGGAGTTCAATGAGCAGTTCTTC; CDR3: CASSFGTGEFNEQFF
V: TRBV28; J: TRBJ1-2; D: -; size: -; DNA: TGTGCCAGCAGTTTTAATGACTATGGCTACACCTTC; CDR3: CASSFNDYGYTF
V: TRBV5-4; J: TRBJ2-7; D: TRBD1; size: once; DNA: TGTGCCAGCAGCCCCCGGGACAGGATCTACGAGCAGTACTTC; CDR3: CASSPRDRIYEQYF
V: TRBV10-1; J: TRBJ1-4; D: -; size: -; DNA: TGCGCCAGCAGTGAGGAGAACGGTGAAAAACTGTTTTTT; CDR3: CASSEENGEKLFF
V: TRBV7-9; J: TRBJ1-6; D: -; size: -; DNA: TGTGCCAGCAGCCCACTTTGGACAGAAAATTCACCCCTCCACTTT; CDR3: CASSPLWTENSPLHF
V: TRBV2; J: TRBJ1-1; D: TRBD1; size: -; DNA: TGTGCCAGCGCTGGACAGGGGATACCTGAAGCTTTCTTT; CDR3: CASAGQGIPEAFF
V: TRBV28; J: TRBJ2-7; D: TRBD1; size: few; DNA: TGTGCCAGCAGTACCGGGACAGGGACCTACGAGCAGTACTTC; CDR3: CASSTGTGTYEQYF
V: TRBV4-1; J: TRBJ2-1; D: TRBD2; size: -; DNA: TGCGCCAGCAGCCAAGGGCTAGCGGGGGGGCAAAATGAGCAGTTCTTC; CDR3: CASSQGLAGGQNEQFF
V: TRBV3-1/TRBV3-2; J: TRBJ2-7; D: -; size: few; DNA: TGTGCCAGCAGTCTGTCCGCCGGGGAGCAGTACTTC; CDR3: CASSLSAGEQYF
V: TRBV13; J: TRBJ2-1; D: TRBD2; size: -; DNA: TGTGCCAGCAGCTTCCGCGGGGGGGCCCCCAATGAGCAGTTCTTC; CDR3: CASSFRGGAPNEQFF
V: TRBV4-2; J: TRBJ2-2; D: TRBD1; size: -; DNA: TGTGCCAGCAGCCAACAGACAGGGGCAACCACCGGGGAGCTGTTTTTT; CDR3: CASSQQTGATTGELFF
V: TRBV5-4; J: TRBJ2-2; D: -; size: once; DNA: TGTGCCAGCAGCTTGGGGGGACAAGCAGCGAACACCGGGGAGCTGTTTTTT; CDR3: CASSLGGQAANTGELFF
V: TRBV28; J: TRBJ2-2; D: TRBD2; size: -; DNA: TGTGCCAGCAGTCCCGAGCGGGGCCGGACCGGGGAGCTGTTTTTT; CDR3: CASSPERGRTGELFF
V: TRBV5-1; J: TRBJ2-7; D: TRBD1; size: -; DNA: TGCGCCAGCAGCTTGGGGACAGGGGTTACGTTGCACTTC; CDR3: CASSLGTGVTLHF
V: TRBV21-1; J: TRBJ1-6; D: -; size: -; DNA: TGTGCCAGCAGCAAACGGAGGGAAGGTCACCAAGACTCCTATAATTCACCCCTCCACTTT; CDR3: CASSKRREGHQDSYNSPLHF
V: TRBV5-1; J: TRBJ2-5; D: TRBD2; size: -; DNA: TGCGCCAGCAGCTTGGGTAGCGGGGGGGCGGAAGAGACCCAGTACTTC; CDR3: CASSLGSGGAEETQYF
V: TRBV24-1; J: TRBJ2-1; D: TRBD2; size: -; DNA: TGTGCCACCAGTGATCCCGTAGCGGGGGGCTATGGTGAGCAGTTCTTC; CDR3: CATSDPVAGGYGEQFF
V: TRBV14; J: TRBJ2-3; D: TRBD2; size: -; DNA: TGTGCCAGCAGCCAAGGCGCGCGGGAGCAGCTCGATACGCAGTATTTT; CDR3: CASSQGAREQLDTQYF
V: TRBV20-1; J: TRBJ1-2; D: TRBD1; size: -; DNA: TGCAGTGCAACCGACAGGGTCGGCTACACCTTC; CDR3: CSATDRVGYTF
V: TRBV11-3; J: TRBJ2-1; D: -; size: -; DNA: TGTGCCAGCAGCCCCCCCACGGGAGTGGGTAATGAGCAGTTCTTC; CDR3: CASSPPTGVGNEQFF
V: TRBV3-1/TRBV3-2; J: TRBJ1-3; D: TRBD1; size: once; DNA: TGTGCCAGCAGCCACTCAGGGGGCAAGGACACCATATATTTT; CDR3: CASSHSGGKDTIYF
V: TRBV4-1; J: TRBJ2-3; D: -; size: -; DNA: TGCGCCAGCAGCTCCCGTGCGGGAGATACGCAGTATTTT; CDR3: CASSSRAGDTQYF
V: TRBV7-9; J: TRBJ1-5; D: -; size: -; DNA: TGTGCCAGCAGCTTAGACTCGGCCGGGGGTCAGCCCCAGCATTTT; CDR3: CASSLDSAGGQPQHF